The next 21 T cell receptor beta chains were all read from a single sample in a study of blood T cell repertoires in COVID-19. Sequencing used immunoSEQ multiplex PCR; TCRdb keeps in-frame clones, though not all of them. The data show about 180,000 clones, 86% seen once. Sequenced material: PBMCs or T cells enriched from blood (not recorded which). The source of these receptors is a woman in her twenties or thirties who had recovered from COVID-19.

This clone occurred once. The chain joins TRBV7-2 to TRBJ2-1; 10 nucleotides align to TRBD1. The ends lost 4 bases at V and 8 bases at J; junction bases unmatched: 8. The CDR3 has 15 residues. In germline, CDR1 is SGHTA, CDR2 FQGNSA. The CDR3 loop is CASSSRQGARDEQFF. The CDR3 bases are TGTGCCAGCAGCTCGAGACAGGGGGCGCGGGATGAGCAGTTCTTC.

This sequence joins TRBV23-1 and TRBJ2-1; TRBD1 might be the D (5 bases). TRBV23-1 falls under the ORF class, with uncertain function. This CDR3 region has 18 residues. Trimming cost V 0 bases and J 4 bases, with 19 bases left between them. CDR3 nucleotide sequence: TGCGCCAGCAGTCAATCGTGGCAGGGCCTAGGGTTATACAATGAGCAGTTCTTC. This gives the protein CASSQSWQGLGLYNEQFF.

This chain connects TRBV10-2 to TRBJ2-2; D might be TRBD2 (6 bases). V gave up 4 bases and J gave up 4 bases, with 13 bases separating them. Germline V gene sequence: CDR1 WSHSY, CDR2 SAAADI. There are 15 residues in the CDR3. The CDR3: CASSVFLAPTGELFF. The CDR3 region has the DNA TGCGCCAGCAGTGTTTTCCTAGCGCCCACCGGGGAGCTGTTTTTT.

This rearrangement joins TRBV7-9 to TRBJ1-6; the D is unclear. Germline V CDR1 and CDR2: SEHNR, FQNEAQ (reference sequence). The CDR3 covers 13 residues. With 0 bases removed from V and 7 bases from J, the gap between germline ends came to 4 bases. CDR3 amino acids: CASSLARNSPLHF. For the CDR3, the DNA is TGTGCCAGCAGCTTAGCCAGAAATTCACCCCTCCACTTT.

This rearrangement joins TRBV28 to TRBJ1-5, with 9 bases lining up with TRBD1. The junction had 11 bases not matched to a gene; V was cut back by 6 bases and J by 2 bases. CDR1 and CDR2 (germline): MDHEN, SYDVKM. The CDR3 loop spans 17 amino acids. The CDR3, as DNA: TGTGCCAGCAGCCGGACAGGGGCAAGGCGTGGCAATCAGCCCCAGCATTTT. It codes for CASSRTGARRGNQPQHF.

CDR3 sequence: CASRNGLAGDRGELFF. DNA for the CDR3: TGTGCCAGCAGGAACGGACTAGCGGGAGATCGCGGGGAGCTGTTTTTT. The chain carries TRBV13 and TRBJ2-2; 13 nucleotides agree with TRBD2. Germline V gene data show CDR1 as PRHDT and CDR2 as FYEKMQ (reference sequence). The CDR3 consists of 16 residues. J was trimmed by 7 bases and V by 6 bases; bases with no gene match: 8. The whole variable domain, filled in from reference TRBV13 and TRBJ2-2, reads AAGVIQSPRHLIKEKRETATLKCYPIPRHDTVYWYQQGPGQDPQFLISFYEKMQSDKGSIPDRFSAQQFSDYHSELNMSSLELGDSALYFCASRNGLAGDRGELFFGEGSRLTVL.

V is TRBV7-3 and J is TRBJ2-3, with 7 bases fitting TRBD2. Germline CDR1 and CDR2: SGHTA and FQGTGA. The CDR3 has 14 amino acids. The V segment lost 0 bases and the J segment 4 bases; nucleotides outside the gene matches: 1. The CDR3 is CASSLTAGADTQYF. The CDR3 coding sequence is TGTGCCAGCAGCTTAACGGCGGGAGCAGATACGCAGTATTTT.

The CDR3 nucleotides are TGCAGCGGCGGATCGAACACCGGGGAGCTGTTTTTT. Translating it yields CSGGSNTGELFF. The chain employs TRBV29-1 and TRBJ2-2; no reliable D call. V was clipped by 7 bases and J by 0 bases, with 6 bases between them. Germline values: CDR1 SQVTM, CDR2 ANQGSEA. The length of the CDR3 is 12 residues.

Regarding this clone: The junction and the germline gene differ at one end; a read error may be behind it. The chain recombines TRBV18 with TRBJ2-1; D possibly corresponds to TRBD1 (7 bases). This CDR3 spans 17 amino acids. The germline V gene has CDR1 KGHSH and CDR2 LQKENI. The CDR3 nucleotides are TGTGCCAGCTCTCCACCCCCTTTGTCAGGGGGGTACAATGAGCAGTTCTTC. Translating it yields CASSPPPLSGGYNEQFF.

The chain has TRBV7-2 and TRBJ1-2; 10 nucleotides match TRBD1. The germline V gene has CDR1 SGHTA and CDR2 FQGNSA. This CDR3 has 16 amino acids. The V gene end was trimmed by 0 bases and the J gene end by 5 bases; junction bases not matched to a gene: 6. CDR3 residues: CASSLARDRGIYGYTF. In nucleotides, the CDR3 is TGTGCCAGCAGCTTAGCCCGGGACAGGGGAATATATGGCTACACCTTC. Full variable domain (outside the CDR3, taken from reference TRBV7-2 and TRBJ1-2): GAGVSQSPSNKVTEKGKDVELRCDPISGHTALYWYRQSLGQGLEFLIYFQGNSAPDKSGLPSDRFSAERTGGSVSTLTIQRTQQEDSAVYLCASSLARDRGIYGYTFGSGTRLTVV.

V is TRBV2 and J is TRBJ2-3; D possibly corresponds to TRBD2 (6 bases). Trimming took 10 bases from V and 5 from J, leaving 19 bases between them. Germline assignment: CDR1 SNHLY and CDR2 FYNNEI. This CDR3 region has 14 residues. DNA for the CDR3: TGTGCCAACAGAGGAGTAGCGGAGATAGATACGCAGTATTTT. It is translated as CANRGVAEIDTQYF.

This clone was seen a few times. The chain uses TRBV21-1 and TRBJ1-5; TRBD1 is the table's D call, not checked against the DNA. TRBV21-1 is termed a pseudogene. CDR3 size: 17 residues. The CDR3 loop reads CASSKEEGQGFDQPQHF. CDR3 nucleotides: TGTGCCAGCAGCAAAGAAGAGGGACAGGGTTTCGATCAGCCCCAGCATTTT.

This clone appeared a few times. The chain links TRBV25-1 to TRBJ2-7; possibly TRBD1 for D (6 bases). The CDR3 is 12 residues long. V dropped 10 bases and J dropped 0 bases, with 10 bases sitting between them. The V gene's germline CDR1 is MGHDK and CDR2 SYGVNS. The CDR3 region is CATRGSSYEQYF. The CDR3 DNA reads TGTGCCACGAGGGGGAGCTCCTACGAGCAGTACTTC.

The chain joins TRBV5-1 to TRBJ2-1; a possible D gene is TRBD2 (6 bases). With 0 bases removed from V and 6 bases from J, the gap between germline ends came to 10 bases. Germline V gene lookup returns CDR1 SGHRS and CDR2 YFSETQ. This CDR3 has 14 amino acids. The CDR3 nucleotides are TGCGCCAGCAGCTTGGGGGACTGGGGCAATGAGCAGTTCTTC. This translates into CASSLGDWGNEQFF.

The J gene is TRBJ2-1, the V gene TRBV30; 7 bases match TRBD2. CDR3 length: 13 residues. In germline, CDR1 is GTSNPN, CDR2 SVGIG (reference sequence). The V and J ends lost 4 bases and 7 bases, in that order; junction bases with no gene match: 7. The CDR3, as DNA: TGTGCCTGGACGGCGGGAGCACGAAATGAGCAGTTCTTC. Encoded protein: CAWTAGARNEQFF.

This sequence joins TRBV12-5 and TRBJ1-1; D remains ambiguous. Trimming shortened V by 7 bases and J by 11 bases, and 20 bases separated the two germline ends. Germline-derived CDR1 and CDR2 are LGHNT and FRNRAP. The CDR3 is made up of 13 amino acids. CDR3 sequence: CASAPGRAPGAFF. CDR3 in DNA: TGTGCTAGTGCCCCTGGACGGGCCCCGGGGGCTTTCTTT. The variable domain in full, with the rest retrieved from reference TRBV12-5 and TRBJ1-1, is DARVTQTPRHKVTEMGQEVTMRCQPILGHNTVFWYRQTMMQGLELLAYFRNRAPLDDSGMPKDRFSAEMPDATLATLKIQPSEPRDSAVYFCASAPGRAPGAFFGQGTRLTVV.

Written as DNA, the CDR3 is TGCGCCAGCAGCACGACGGGACAGTATAATCAGCCCCAGCATTTT. Its translation is CASSTTGQYNQPQHF. The rearrangement uses TRBV5-1 and TRBJ1-5; 7 positions match TRBD1. CDR1 SGHRS and CDR2 YFSETQ come from the germline V gene. CDR3 size: 15 residues. The J segment lost 4 bases and the V segment lost 4 bases, leaving 8 bases of the junction unmatched.

The rearrangement links TRBV28 to TRBJ2-2; TRBD2 matches 8 bases. The germline CDR1 and CDR2 sequences are MDHEN and SYDVKM. V gave up 5 bases and J gave up 0 bases; unmatched junction bases: 8. This CDR3 comprises 17 residues. The CDR3 is CASSHKRETPNTGELFF. The CDR3 bases are TGTGCCAGCAGTCATAAGCGGGAGACTCCGAACACCGGGGAGCTGTTTTTT.

Only one count was recorded for this clone. This chain connects TRBV7-9 to TRBJ1-1, with a possible D match to TRBD1 (5 bases). From germline, CDR1 is SEHNR and CDR2 FQNEAQ (reference sequence). This CDR3 region has 14 residues. The V end was cut by 1 base, the J end by 1 base, with 7 bases between. The CDR3 bases are TGTGCCAGCAGCTTAGGGCAGGGGAACACTGAAGCTTTCTTT. Protein product: CASSLGQGNTEAFF.

CDR3 DNA: TGCGCCAGCAGCGCACGGACAGGGAGCGAGCAGTACTTC. This gives the protein CASSARTGSEQYF. V gene TRBV5-1 combines with J gene TRBJ2-7, with 8 bases matching TRBD1. Looked up from germline, CDR1 is SGHRS and CDR2 is YFSETQ. The length of the CDR3 is 13 residues. J lost 6 bases, V lost 4 bases, and 6 bases had no gene match.

The genes are TRBV11-2 and TRBJ2-7; 8 bases are shared with TRBD2. Germline CDR1 is SGHAT and CDR2 is FQNNGV. The CDR3 extends over 14 amino acids. V was clipped by 9 bases and J by 0 bases; unmatched bases: 7. CDR3 sequence (DNA): TGTGCCAGTAAAGCGGGAGTGAACTCCTACGAGCAGTACTTC. As protein: CASKAGVNSYEQYF.